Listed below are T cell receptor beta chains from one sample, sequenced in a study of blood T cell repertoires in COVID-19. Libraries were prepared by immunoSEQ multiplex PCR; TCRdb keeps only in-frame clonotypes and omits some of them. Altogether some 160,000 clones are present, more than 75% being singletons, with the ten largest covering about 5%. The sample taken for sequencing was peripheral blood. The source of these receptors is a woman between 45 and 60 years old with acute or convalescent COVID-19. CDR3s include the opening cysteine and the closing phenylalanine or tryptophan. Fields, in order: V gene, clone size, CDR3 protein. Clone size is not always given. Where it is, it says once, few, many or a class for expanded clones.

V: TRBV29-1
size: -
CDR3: CSVGTGTGAEQYF

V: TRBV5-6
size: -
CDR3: CASSVTGGSTDTQYF

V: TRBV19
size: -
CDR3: CASSIGAGGAGNTIYF

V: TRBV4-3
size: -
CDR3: CASSQEVGSAGGAYNEQFF

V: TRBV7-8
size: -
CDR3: CASSLARPGWRGMNTEAFF

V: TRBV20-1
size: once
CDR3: CSAATSGTQYF

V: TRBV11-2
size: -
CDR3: CASSLSQQETQYF

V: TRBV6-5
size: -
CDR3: CASSYSRKSRQYF

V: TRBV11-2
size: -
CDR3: CASSPPPGVSSYEQYF

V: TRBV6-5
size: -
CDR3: CASSSRPGDSPLHF

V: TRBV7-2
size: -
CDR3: CASSVHREGYGYTF

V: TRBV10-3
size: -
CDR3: CAISGGTGDETQYF

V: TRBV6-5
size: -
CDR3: CASTGRGLANTEAFF

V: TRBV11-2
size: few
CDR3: CASSSGVTDPTTGELFF

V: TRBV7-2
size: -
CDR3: CASSFAEVGYGYTF

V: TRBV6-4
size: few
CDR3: CASSPGTLDTGELFF

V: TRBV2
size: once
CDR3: CASSFAPGSGNTIYF

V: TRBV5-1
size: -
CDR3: CASSLVGAGGNEQFF

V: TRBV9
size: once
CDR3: CASSVAVSGLTGELFF

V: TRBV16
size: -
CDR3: CASTQSGGGKAFF

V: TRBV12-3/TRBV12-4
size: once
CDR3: CASINLGATGYTF

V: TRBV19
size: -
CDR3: CASRLGGQTQPQHF

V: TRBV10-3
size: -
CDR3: CAISESNGASGGGETQYF

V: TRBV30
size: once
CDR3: CAWSGGQGMETQYF

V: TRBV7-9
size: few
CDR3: CASSLPGQGSDTQYF

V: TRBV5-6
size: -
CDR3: CASSLGGTSGVQETQYF

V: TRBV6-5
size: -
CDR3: CASSYSGQVNTEAFF

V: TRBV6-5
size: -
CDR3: CASSHNLGDEQFF

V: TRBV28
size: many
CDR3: CASSFPLAAFVFF

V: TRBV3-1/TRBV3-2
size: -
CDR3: CASSQVGGADTGELFF

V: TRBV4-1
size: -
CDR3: CASSQGTGDEKLFF